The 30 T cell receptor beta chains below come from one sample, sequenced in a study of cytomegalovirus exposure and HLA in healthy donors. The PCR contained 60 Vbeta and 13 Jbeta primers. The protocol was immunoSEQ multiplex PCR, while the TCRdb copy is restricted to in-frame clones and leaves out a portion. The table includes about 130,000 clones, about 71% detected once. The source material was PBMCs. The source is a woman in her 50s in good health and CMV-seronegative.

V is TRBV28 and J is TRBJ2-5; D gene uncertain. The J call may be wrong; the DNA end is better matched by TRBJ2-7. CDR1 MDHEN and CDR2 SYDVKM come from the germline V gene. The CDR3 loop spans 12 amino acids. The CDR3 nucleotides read TGTGCCAGCAGTCCGTTCCGGTACGAGCAGTACTTC. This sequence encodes CASSPFRYEQYF.

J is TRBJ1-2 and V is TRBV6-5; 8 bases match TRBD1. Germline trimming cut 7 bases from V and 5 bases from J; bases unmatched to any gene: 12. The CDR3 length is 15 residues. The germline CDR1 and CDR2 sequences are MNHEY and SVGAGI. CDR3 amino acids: CASKVPGTGPYGYTF. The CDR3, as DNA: TGTGCCAGCAAAGTCCCCGGGACAGGACCATATGGCTACACCTTC.

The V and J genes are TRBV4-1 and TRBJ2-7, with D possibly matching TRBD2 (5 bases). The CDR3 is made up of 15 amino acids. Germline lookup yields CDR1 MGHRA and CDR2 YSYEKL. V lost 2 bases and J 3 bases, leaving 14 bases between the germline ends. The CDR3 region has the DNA TGCGCCAGCAGCCAACTAGCATCCCCCAACTACGAGCAGTACTTC. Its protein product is CASSQLASPNYEQYF.

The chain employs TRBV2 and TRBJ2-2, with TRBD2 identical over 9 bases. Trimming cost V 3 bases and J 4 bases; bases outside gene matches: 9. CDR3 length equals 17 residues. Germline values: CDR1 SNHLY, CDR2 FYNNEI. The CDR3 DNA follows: TGTGCCAGCAGTGAGGGACTAGCCGGTACGAGCACCGGGGAGCTGTTTTTT. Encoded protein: CASSEGLAGTSTGELFF.

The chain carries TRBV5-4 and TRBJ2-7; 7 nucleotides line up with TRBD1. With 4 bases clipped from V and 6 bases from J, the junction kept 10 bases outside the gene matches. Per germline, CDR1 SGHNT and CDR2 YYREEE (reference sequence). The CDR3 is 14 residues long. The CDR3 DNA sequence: TGTGCCAGCAGCCGAGGGGGCCCGGTGGTCGAGCAGTACTTC. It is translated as CASSRGGPVVEQYF. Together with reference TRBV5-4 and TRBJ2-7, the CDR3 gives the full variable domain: ETGVTQSPTHLIKTRGQQVTLRCSSQSGHNTVSWYQQALGQGPQFIFQYYREEENGRGNFPPRFSGLQFPNYSSELNVNALELDDSALYLCASSRGGPVVEQYFGPGTRLTVT.

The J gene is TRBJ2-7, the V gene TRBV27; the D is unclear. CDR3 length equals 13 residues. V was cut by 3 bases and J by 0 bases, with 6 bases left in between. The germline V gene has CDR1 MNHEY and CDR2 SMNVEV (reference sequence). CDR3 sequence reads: CASSLAPSYEQYF. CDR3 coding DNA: TGTGCCAGCAGTTTGGCCCCCTCCTACGAGCAGTACTTC.

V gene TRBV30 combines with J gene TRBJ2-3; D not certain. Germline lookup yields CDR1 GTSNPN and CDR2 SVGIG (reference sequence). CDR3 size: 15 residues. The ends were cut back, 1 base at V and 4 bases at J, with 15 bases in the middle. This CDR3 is CAWSGHLSQSDTQYF. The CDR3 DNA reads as TGTGCCTGGAGTGGACACCTGTCACAGTCAGATACGCAGTATTTT.

The CDR3 nucleotides are TGTGCCAGCAGCGCAGGACTCTACAATGAGCAGTTCTTC. The encoded protein is CASSAGLYNEQFF. The genes are TRBV9 and TRBJ2-1, with a tentative D call TRBD2 (5 bases). V was shortened by 3 bases and J by 3 bases, with 7 bases between the two germline ends. CDR3 length: 13 residues. Germline CDR1 SGDLS, CDR2 YYNGEE.

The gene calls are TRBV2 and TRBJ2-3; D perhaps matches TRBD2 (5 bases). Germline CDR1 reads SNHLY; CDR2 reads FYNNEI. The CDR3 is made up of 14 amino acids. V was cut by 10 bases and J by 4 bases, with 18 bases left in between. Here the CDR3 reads CATQRSTGADTQYF. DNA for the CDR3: TGTGCCACCCAAAGATCTACCGGGGCAGATACGCAGTATTTT.

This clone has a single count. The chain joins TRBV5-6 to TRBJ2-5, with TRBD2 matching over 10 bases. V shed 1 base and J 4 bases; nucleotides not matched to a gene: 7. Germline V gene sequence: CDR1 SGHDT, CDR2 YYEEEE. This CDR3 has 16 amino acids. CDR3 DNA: TGTGCCAGCAGCTTGACTAGCGGGAAACGTGGAGAGACCCAGTACTTC. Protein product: CASSLTSGKRGETQYF.

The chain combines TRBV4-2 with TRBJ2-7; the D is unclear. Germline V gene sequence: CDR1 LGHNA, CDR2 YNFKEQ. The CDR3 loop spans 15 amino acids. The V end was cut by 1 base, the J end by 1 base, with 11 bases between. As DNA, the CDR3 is TGTGCCAGCAGCCAAGGTGTATTAGCTTCCTACGAGCAGTACTTC. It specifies CASSQGVLASYEQYF.

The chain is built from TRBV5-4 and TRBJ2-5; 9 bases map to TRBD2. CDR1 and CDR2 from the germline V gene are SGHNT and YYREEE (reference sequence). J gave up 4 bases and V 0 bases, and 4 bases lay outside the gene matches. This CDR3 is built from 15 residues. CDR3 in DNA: TGTGCCAGCAGCTTGGGCACACTAGCGGGAGAGACCCAGTACTTC. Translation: CASSLGTLAGETQYF. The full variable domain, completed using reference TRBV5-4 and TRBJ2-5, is ETGVTQSPTHLIKTRGQQVTLRCSSQSGHNTVSWYQQALGQGPQFIFQYYREEENGRGNFPPRFSGLQFPNYSSELNVNALELDDSALYLCASSLGTLAGETQYFGPGTRLLVL.

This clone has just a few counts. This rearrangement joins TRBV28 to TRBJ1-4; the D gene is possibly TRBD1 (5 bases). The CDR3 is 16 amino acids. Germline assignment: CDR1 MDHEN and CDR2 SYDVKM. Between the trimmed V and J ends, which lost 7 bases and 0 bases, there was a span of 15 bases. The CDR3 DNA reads TGTGCCAGCAACCCAGGGCCATTTGCAACTAATGAAAAACTGTTTTTT. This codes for CASNPGPFATNEKLFF.

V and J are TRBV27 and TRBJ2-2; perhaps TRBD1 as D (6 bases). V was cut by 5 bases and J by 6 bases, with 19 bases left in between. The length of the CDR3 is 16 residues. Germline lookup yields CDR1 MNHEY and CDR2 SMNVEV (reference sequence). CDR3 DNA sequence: TGTGCCAGCAGTCAACCCGGGACATACGGTCCCGGGGAGCTGTTTTTT. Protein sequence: CASSQPGTYGPGELFF.

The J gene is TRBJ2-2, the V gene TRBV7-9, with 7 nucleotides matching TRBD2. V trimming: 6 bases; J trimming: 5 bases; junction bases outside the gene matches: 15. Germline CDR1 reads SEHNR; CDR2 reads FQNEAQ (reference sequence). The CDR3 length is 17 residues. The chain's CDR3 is CASSIIPAGVGTGELFF. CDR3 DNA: TGTGCCAGCAGTATAATCCCGGCGGGAGTAGGTACCGGGGAGCTGTTTTTT. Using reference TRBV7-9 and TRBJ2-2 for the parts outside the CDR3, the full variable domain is DTGVSQNPRHKITKRGQNVTFRCDPISEHNRLYWYRQTLGQGPEFLTYFQNEAQLEKSRLLSDRFSAERPKGSFSTLEIQRTEQGDSAMYLCASSIIPAGVGTGELFFGEGSRLTVL.

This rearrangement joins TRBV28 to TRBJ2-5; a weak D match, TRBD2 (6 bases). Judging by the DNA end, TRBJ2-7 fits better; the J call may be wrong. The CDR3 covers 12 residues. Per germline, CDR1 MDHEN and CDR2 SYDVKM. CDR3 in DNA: TGTGCCAGCGGCGGGAACCCCTACGAGCAGTACTTC. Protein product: CASGGNPYEQYF.

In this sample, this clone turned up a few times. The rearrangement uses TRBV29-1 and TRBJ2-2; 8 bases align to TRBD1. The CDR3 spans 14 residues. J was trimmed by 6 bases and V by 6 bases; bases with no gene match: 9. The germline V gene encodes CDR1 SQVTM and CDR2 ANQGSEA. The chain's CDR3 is CSVAGTGGAGELFF. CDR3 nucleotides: TGCAGCGTGGCCGGGACAGGTGGAGCCGGGGAGCTGTTTTTT.

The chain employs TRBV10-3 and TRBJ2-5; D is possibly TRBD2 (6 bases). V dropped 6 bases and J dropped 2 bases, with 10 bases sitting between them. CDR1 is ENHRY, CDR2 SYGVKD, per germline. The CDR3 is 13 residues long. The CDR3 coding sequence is TGTGCCATCAGCCTGGGACTGCAAGAGACCCAGTACTTC. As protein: CAISLGLQETQYF.

The CDR3 sequence: CASSFRGRTGELFF. In DNA form, the CDR3 reads TGTGCCAGTAGCTTCAGGGGTCGGACCGGGGAGCTGTTTTTT. V is TRBV19 and J is TRBJ2-2; the D gene is possibly TRBD1 (6 bases). The CDR3 length is 14 residues. Trimming stripped 6 bases from V and 5 bases from J, with 13 bases between. Germline V gene lookup returns CDR1 LNHDA and CDR2 SQIVND (reference sequence).

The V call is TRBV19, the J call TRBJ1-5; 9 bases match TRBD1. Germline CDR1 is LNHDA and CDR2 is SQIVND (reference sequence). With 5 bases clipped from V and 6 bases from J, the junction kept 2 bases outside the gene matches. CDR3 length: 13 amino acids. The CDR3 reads CASSGTGSQPQHF. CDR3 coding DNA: TGTGCCAGTAGTGGGACAGGGTCTCAGCCCCAGCATTTT.

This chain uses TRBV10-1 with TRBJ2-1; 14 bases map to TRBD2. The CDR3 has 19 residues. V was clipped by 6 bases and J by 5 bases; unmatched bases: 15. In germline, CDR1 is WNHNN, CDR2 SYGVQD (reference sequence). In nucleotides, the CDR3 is TGCGCCAGCAGGGCTACGGGACTAGCGGGAGCCCTATCTCACAATGAGCAGTTCTTC. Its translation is CASRATGLAGALSHNEQFF.

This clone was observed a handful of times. The CDR3: CASSPGQGPDTQYF. The CDR3, as DNA: TGTGCCAGCAGCCCGGGACAGGGGCCAGATACGCAGTATTTT. The chain recombines TRBV5-5 with TRBJ2-3; 10 bases fit TRBD1. Germline V gene lookup returns CDR1 SGHKS and CDR2 YYEKEE (reference sequence). V was clipped by 4 bases and J by 4 bases; unmatched bases: 3. The CDR3 sequence is 14 residues long.

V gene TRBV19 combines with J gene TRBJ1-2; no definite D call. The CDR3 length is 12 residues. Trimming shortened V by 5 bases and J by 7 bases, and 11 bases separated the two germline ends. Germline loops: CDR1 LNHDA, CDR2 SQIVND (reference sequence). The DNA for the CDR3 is TGTGCCAGTAGTCCCTCTGAGGGTGGCTACACCTTC. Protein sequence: CASSPSEGGYTF.

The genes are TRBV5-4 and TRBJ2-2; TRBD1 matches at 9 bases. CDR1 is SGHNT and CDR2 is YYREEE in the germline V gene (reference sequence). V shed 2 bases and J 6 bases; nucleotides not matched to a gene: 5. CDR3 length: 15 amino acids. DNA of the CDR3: TGTGCCAGCAGCTTTCAGGGACAGGGCCCCGGGGAGCTGTTTTTT. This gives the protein CASSFQGQGPGELFF.

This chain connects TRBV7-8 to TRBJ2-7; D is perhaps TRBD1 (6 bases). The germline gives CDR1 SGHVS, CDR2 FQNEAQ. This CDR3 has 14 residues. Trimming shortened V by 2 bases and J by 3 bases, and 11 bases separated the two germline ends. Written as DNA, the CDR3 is TGTGCCAGCAGCTTAATGACAGGTCACTACGAGCAGTACTTC. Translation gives CASSLMTGHYEQYF.

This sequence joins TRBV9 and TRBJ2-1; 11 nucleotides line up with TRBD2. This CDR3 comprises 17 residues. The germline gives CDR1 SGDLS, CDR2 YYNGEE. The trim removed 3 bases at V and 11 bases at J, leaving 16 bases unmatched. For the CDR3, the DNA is TGTGCCAGCAGCGAGCCCCCTGGGACTAGCGGCCACGGCCAGCAGTTCTTC. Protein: CASSEPPGTSGHGQQFF.

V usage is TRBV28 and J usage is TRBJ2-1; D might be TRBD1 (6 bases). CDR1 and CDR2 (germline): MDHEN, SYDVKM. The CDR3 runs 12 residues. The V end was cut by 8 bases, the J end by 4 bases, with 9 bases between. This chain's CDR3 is CASGDTYNEQFF. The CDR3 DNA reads TGTGCCAGCGGGGACACTTACAATGAGCAGTTCTTC.

The chain's CDR3 is CASSHRVDYGYTF. The DNA of the CDR3 is TGTGCCAGCAGCCACAGGGTGGACTATGGCTACACCTTC. The chain uses TRBV7-9 and TRBJ1-2, with D possibly being TRBD1 (6 bases). This CDR3 region has 13 residues. Germline assignment: CDR1 SEHNR and CDR2 FQNEAQ (reference sequence). V dropped 5 bases and J dropped 3 bases, with 10 bases sitting between them.

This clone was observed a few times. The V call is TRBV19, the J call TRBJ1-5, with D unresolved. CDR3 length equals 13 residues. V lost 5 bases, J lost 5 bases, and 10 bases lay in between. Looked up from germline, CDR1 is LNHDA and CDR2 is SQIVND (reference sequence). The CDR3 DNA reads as TGTGCCAGTAGTTCAGTCACCGATCAGCCCCAGCATTTT. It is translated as CASSSVTDQPQHF.

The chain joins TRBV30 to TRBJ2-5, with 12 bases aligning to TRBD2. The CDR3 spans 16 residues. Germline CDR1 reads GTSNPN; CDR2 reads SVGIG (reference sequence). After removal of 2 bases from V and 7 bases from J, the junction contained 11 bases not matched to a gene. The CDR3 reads CAWSSARLAGVGTQYF. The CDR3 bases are TGTGCCTGGAGTTCCGCCAGACTAGCGGGAGTCGGGACCCAGTACTTC. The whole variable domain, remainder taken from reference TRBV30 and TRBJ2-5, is SQTIHQWPATLVQPVGSPLSLECTVEGTSNPNLYWYRQAAGRGLQLLFYSVGIGQISSEVPQNLSASRPQDRQFILSSKKLLLSDSGFYLCAWSSARLAGVGTQYFGPGTRLLVL.